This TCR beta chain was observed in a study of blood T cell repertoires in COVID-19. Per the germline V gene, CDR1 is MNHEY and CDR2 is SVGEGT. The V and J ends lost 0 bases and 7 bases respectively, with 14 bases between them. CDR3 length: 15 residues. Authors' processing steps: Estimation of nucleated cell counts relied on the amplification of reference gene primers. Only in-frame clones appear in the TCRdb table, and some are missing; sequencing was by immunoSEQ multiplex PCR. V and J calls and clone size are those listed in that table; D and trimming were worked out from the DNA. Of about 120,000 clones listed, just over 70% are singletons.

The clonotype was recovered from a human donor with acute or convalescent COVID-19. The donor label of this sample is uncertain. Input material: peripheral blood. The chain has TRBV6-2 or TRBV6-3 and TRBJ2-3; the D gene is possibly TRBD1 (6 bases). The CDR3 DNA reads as TGTGCCAGCAGTTACTCAAGGGGGAGTTTTAATACGCAGTATTTT. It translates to CASSYSRGSFNTQYF.